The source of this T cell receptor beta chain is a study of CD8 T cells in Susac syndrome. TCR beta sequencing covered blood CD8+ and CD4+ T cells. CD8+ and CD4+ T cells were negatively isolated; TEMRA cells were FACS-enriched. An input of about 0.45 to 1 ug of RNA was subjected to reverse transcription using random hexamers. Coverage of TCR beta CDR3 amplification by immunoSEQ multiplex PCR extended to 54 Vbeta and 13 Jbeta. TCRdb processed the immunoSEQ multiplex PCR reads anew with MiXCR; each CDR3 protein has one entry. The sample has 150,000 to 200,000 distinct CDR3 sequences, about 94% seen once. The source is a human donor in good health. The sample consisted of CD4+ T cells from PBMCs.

This chain's CDR3 is CSASGDNYGYTF. DNA of the CDR3: TGCAGTGCCTCAGGGGACAACTATGGCTACACCTTC. This rearrangement joins TRBV20-1 to TRBJ1-2; D perhaps matches TRBD1 (6 bases). The germline V gene has CDR1 DFQATT and CDR2 SNEGSKA (reference sequence). V was clipped by 6 bases and J by 2 bases, with 10 bases between them. This CDR3 is built from 12 residues.